This T cell receptor (beta chain) came from a study of human T cells and chemical hapten exposure. Study in general: Small pooled library volume differences chiefly drove per-sample TCR yield variation.

Sample time point: patch test 1, 2 weeks after DPC sensitization. Indicated treatment: therapeutic diphenylcyclopropenone sensitization with weekly scalp DPC. This clonotype was detected ten times or more. TCRdb re-called the RACE reads with MiXCR, one entry per CDR3 protein. The repertoire holds just under 350,000 distinct CDR3 sequences, about 7% seen once, with approximately 8% in the top ten. The sequencing used whole blood, collected in connection with sensitization to the hapten diphenylcyclopropenone (DPC). The sequence came from a woman under 30 with alopecia areata. Some clones in this sample may be carry-over from other donors' samples.

CDR3 region: CSARGQADYEQYF. For the CDR3, the DNA is TGCAGTGCTAGAGGACAGGCCGACTACGAGCAGTACTTC. The chain links TRBV20-1 to TRBJ2-7; possibly TRBD1 for D (6 bases). The CDR3 has 13 amino acids. Per the germline V gene, CDR1 is DFQATT and CDR2 is SNEGSKA (reference sequence). V was shortened by 1 base and J by 3 bases, with 10 bases between the two germline ends.